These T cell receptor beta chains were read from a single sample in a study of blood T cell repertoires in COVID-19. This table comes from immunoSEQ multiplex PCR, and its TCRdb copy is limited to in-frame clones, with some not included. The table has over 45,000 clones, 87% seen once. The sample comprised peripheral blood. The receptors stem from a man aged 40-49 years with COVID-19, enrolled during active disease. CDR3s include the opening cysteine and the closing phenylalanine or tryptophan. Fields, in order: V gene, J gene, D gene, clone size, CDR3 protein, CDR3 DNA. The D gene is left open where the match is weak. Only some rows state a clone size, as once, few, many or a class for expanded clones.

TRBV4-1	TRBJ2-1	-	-	CASSQELTLGDEQFF	TGCGCCAGCAGCCAAGAGTTAACATTGGGCGATGAGCAGTTCTTC
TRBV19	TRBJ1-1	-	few	CASSRTGNTEAFF	TGTGCCAGCTCCAGAACAGGGAACACTGAAGCTTTCTTT
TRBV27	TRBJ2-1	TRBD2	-	CASSMIPPGGKDNEQFF	TGTGCCAGCAGTATGATCCCTCCGGGAGGAAAGGACAATGAGCAGTTCTTC
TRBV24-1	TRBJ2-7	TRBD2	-	CATSDRLAGRDYEQYF	TGTGCCACCAGTGATAGACTAGCAGGGCGGGACTACGAGCAGTACTTC
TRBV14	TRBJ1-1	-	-	CASSPPLGRANRGNTEAFF	TGTGCCAGCAGCCCCCCCCTGGGCAGGGCGAATCGAGGGAACACTGAAGCTTTCTTT
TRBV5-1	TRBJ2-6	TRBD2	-	CASSLAGTTGANVLTF	TGCGCCAGCAGCTTGGCCGGGACTACTGGGGCCAACGTCCTGACTTTC
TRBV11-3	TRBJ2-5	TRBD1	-	CASSSGQGSVETQYF	TGTGCCAGCAGCTCAGGACAGGGGTCCGTCGAGACCCAGTACTTC
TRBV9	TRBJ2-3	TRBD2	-	CASSVRSGGAEGDTQYF	TGTGCCAGCAGCGTACGGAGCGGGGGGGCCGAGGGAGATACGCAGTATTTT
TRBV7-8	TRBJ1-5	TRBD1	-	CASSLRGLIQPQHF	TGTGCCAGCAGCTTAAGGGGGCTTATCCAGCCCCAGCATTTT
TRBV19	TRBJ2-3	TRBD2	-	CASSIPRGLAGSTDTQYF	TGTGCCAGTAGTATACCCCGCGGACTAGCGGGAAGCACAGATACGCAGTATTTT
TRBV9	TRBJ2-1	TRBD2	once	CASSAAGAANNEQFF	TGTGCCAGCAGCGCGGCGGGAGCCGCGAACAATGAGCAGTTCTTC
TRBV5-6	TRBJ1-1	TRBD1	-	CASTFETGLGEAFF	TGTGCCAGCACATTCGAGACAGGGCTTGGTGAAGCTTTCTTT
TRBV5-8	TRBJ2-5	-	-	CASTVLGDSPSQETQYF	TGTGCCAGCACGGTCCTAGGAGACAGCCCTTCCCAAGAGACCCAGTACTTC
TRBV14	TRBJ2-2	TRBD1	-	CASSQQGVNTGELFF	TGTGCCAGCAGCCAACAGGGGGTCAACACCGGGGAGCTGTTTTTT
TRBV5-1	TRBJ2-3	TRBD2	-	CASSSGTSGSLTDTQYF	TGCGCCAGCAGCTCCGGGACTAGCGGGTCCCTCACAGATACGCAGTATTTT
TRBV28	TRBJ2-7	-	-	CASSPPVGGIGYEQYF	TGTGCCAGCAGTCCCCCGGTTGGAGGGATCGGCTACGAGCAGTACTTC
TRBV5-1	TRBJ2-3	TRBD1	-	CASSIRQGLTDTQYF	TGCGCCAGCAGCATTAGACAGGGCCTCACAGATACGCAGTATTTT
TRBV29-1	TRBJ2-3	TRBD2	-	CSVEDLAGEDTQYF	TGCAGCGTTGAAGATCTAGCGGGAGAAGATACGCAGTATTTT
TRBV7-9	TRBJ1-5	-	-	CASLPRPQHF	TGTGCCAGCCTTCCCAGGCCCCAGCATTTT
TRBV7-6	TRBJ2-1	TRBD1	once	CASSLGSKGAFGYEQFF	TGTGCCAGCAGCTTAGGGTCTAAGGGGGCCTTTGGGTATGAGCAGTTCTTC
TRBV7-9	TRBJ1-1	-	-	CASSQRNTNTEAFF	TGTGCCAGCAGTCAGCGGAACACGAACACTGAAGCTTTCTTT
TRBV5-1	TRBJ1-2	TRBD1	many	CASSQRQGINYGYTF	TGCGCCAGCAGCCAACGACAGGGGATTAACTATGGCTACACCTTC
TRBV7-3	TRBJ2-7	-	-	CASSLNSGDSPYEQYF	TGTGCCAGCAGCTTAAACTCGGGGGACAGCCCCTACGAGCAGTACTTC
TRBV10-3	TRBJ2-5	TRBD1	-	CAISEPPGTGNQETQYF	TGTGCCATCAGTGAGCCGCCCGGGACAGGCAACCAAGAGACCCAGTACTTC
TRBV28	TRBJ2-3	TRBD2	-	CASRRLAGSADTQYF	TGTGCCAGCAGGCGACTAGCGGGGTCAGCAGATACGCAGTATTTT
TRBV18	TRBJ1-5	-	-	CASSLDIGNQPQHF	TGTGCCAGCTCTCTGGACATAGGCAATCAGCCCCAGCATTTT
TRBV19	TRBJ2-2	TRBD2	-	CASSMYGGGADTGELFF	TGTGCCAGTAGTATGTATGGCGGGGGGGCCGACACCGGGGAGCTGTTTTTT
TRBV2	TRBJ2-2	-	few	CASKSDFSNTGELFF	TGTGCCAGCAAGAGTGACTTTTCGAACACCGGGGAGCTGTTTTTT
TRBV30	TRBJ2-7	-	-	CAWRGDNSYEQYF	TGTGCCTGGAGAGGGGACAACTCCTACGAGCAGTACTTC
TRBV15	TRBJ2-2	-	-	CATSRVSGLRPGELFF	TGTGCCACCAGCAGAGTGAGCGGCCTCAGGCCCGGGGAGCTGTTTTTT
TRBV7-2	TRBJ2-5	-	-	CASSSGPQGWQTQYF	TGTGCCAGCAGCTCAGGTCCGCAGGGATGGCAGACCCAGTACTTC
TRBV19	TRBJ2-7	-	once	CASSQDSSYEQYF	TGTGCCAGTAGTCAAGACAGTTCCTACGAGCAGTACTTC
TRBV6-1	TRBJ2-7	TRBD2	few	CASSETAGGYEQYF	TGTGCCAGCAGTGAAACAGCGGGGGGGTACGAGCAGTACTTC
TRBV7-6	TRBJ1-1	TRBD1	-	CASSPGTGYMNTEAFF	TGTGCCAGCAGTCCCGGGACAGGGTACATGAACACTGAAGCTTTCTTT
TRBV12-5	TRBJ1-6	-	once	CASGLGTAGSLHF	TGTGCTAGTGGTTTGGGAACGGCGGGCTCCCTCCACTTT
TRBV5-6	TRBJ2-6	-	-	CASSYPLTGDYSGANVLTF	TGTGCCAGCAGTTATCCCTTGACAGGAGACTACTCTGGGGCCAACGTCCTGACTTTC
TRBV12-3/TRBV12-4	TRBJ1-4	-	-	CASSPAGQEKLFF	TGTGCCAGCAGCCCAGCGGGGCAGGAAAAACTGTTTTTT
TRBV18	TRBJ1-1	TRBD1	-	CASSLKQGAEAFF	TGTGCCAGCTCACTTAAACAGGGGGCTGAAGCTTTCTTT
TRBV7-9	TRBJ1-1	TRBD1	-	CASSLEQGRDTEAFF	TGTGCCAGCAGCTTAGAACAGGGGCGGGACACTGAAGCTTTCTTT
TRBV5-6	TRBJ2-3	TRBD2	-	CASSTERGARTDTQYF	TGTGCCAGCAGCACAGAGCGGGGGGCCCGTACAGATACGCAGTATTTT
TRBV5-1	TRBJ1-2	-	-	CASSLGQGATYGYTF	TGCGCCAGCAGCTTGGGGCAGGGCGCCACCTATGGCTACACCTTC
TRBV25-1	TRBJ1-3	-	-	CASSPGSGNTIYF	TGTGCCAGCAGTCCAGGCTCTGGAAACACCATATATTTT
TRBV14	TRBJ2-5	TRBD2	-	CASSQQLSGSGETQYF	TGTGCCAGCAGCCAACAACTTAGCGGGAGCGGGGAGACCCAGTACTTC
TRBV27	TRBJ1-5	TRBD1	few	CASSRQGLGNQPQHF	TGTGCCAGCAGTCGACAGGGTCTCGGCAATCAGCCCCAGCATTTT
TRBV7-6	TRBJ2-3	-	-	CASSPGGSTDTQYF	TGTGCCAGCAGCCCCGGAGGGAGCACAGATACGCAGTATTTT
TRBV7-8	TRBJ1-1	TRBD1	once	CASSLRTGATAFF	TGTGCCAGCAGCTTAAGGACAGGGGCGACAGCTTTCTTT
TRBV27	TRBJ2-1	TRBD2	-	CASSLSVAGGLNEQFF	TGTGCCAGCAGTTTATCGGTAGCGGGGGGGTTAAATGAGCAGTTCTTC
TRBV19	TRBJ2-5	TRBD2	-	CATRGSGRQETQYF	TGTGCCACGCGGGGGAGCGGGAGGCAAGAGACCCAGTACTTC
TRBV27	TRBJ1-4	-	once	CASSLLRESNEKLFF	TGTGCCAGCAGCCTACTAAGAGAGTCAAATGAAAAACTGTTTTTT
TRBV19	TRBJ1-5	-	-	CASGLLDRGLSNQPQHF	TGTGCCAGTGGTTTATTGGACAGAGGTCTTAGCAATCAGCCCCAGCATTTT
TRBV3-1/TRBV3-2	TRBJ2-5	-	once	CASSHGGETQYF	TGTGCCAGCAGCCACGGGGGAGAGACCCAGTACTTC
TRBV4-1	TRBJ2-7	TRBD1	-	CASSQDPGTGWVWQYF	TGCGCCAGCAGCCAAGATCCTGGGACAGGTTGGGTGTGGCAGTACTTC
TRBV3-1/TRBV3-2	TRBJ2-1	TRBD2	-	CASTFGTSYEQFF	TGTGCCAGCACCTTCGGGACTAGCTATGAGCAGTTCTTC
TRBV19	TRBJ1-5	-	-	CASSIQGGGNQPQHF	TGTGCCAGTAGTATACAGGGCGGAGGGAATCAGCCCCAGCATTTT
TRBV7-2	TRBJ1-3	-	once	CASSLEVRLDGNTIYF	TGTGCCAGCAGCTTAGAGGTCAGACTAGACGGAAACACCATATATTTT